This is a list of T cell receptor beta chains from one sample in a study of early T cells in non-severe SARS-CoV-2 infection. TCRdb re-called the 5' RACE reads with MiXCR, one entry per CDR3 protein. This sample has around 22,000 distinct CDR3 sequences, with roughly 3.5% found just once. Sequencing was performed on whole blood. These receptors came from an adult who was a healthcare worker with PCR-confirmed SARS-CoV-2 infection or an uninfected control (not recorded which). CDR3s include the opening cysteine and the closing phenylalanine or tryptophan. A D gene is named only where the DNA matches it firmly. The size entry is marked missing in some rows and otherwise reads once, few, many or a size class.

TRBV12-3/TRBV12-4,TRBJ1-6,TRBD1,medium-sized,CASSGRQGRESPLHF,TGTGCCAGCAGTGGCAGACAGGGTAGGGAATCACCCCTCCACTTT
TRBV7-8,TRBJ2-7,.,many,CASSSPWTQNGEQYF,TGTGCCAGCAGCTCCCCGTGGACCCAGAACGGGGAGCAGTACTTC
TRBV7-9,TRBJ2-5,.,many,CASSSSRWGDGETQYF,TGTGCCAGCAGCTCCTCCCGGTGGGGCGATGGGGAGACCCAGTACTTC
TRBV7-3,TRBJ2-7,.,many,CASSLLSGYEQYF,TGTGCCAGCAGCCTCCTGTCAGGATACGAGCAGTACTTC
TRBV18,TRBJ1-1,.,many,CASSPQASGTEAFF,TGTGCCAGCTCACCACAAGCCAGCGGTACTGAAGCTTTCTTT
TRBV7-9,TRBJ1-6,TRBD1,many,CASSLEGTGTGTYNSPLHF,TGTGCCAGCAGCTTAGAAGGGACAGGGACGGGCACCTATAATTCACCCCTCCACTTT
TRBV7-3,TRBJ2-2,.,many,CASSLTVQAGELFF,TGTGCCAGCAGCTTAACGGTACAGGCCGGGGAGCTGTTTTTT
TRBV7-2,TRBJ2-3,.,medium-sized,CASSLGRVDTDTQYF,TGTGCCAGCAGCTTAGGGAGGGTCGACACAGATACGCAGTATTTT
TRBV28,TRBJ1-6,TRBD1,many,CASRLSGGPNSPLHF,TGTGCCAGCAGGCTATCAGGGGGACCCAATTCACCCCTCCACTTT
TRBV12-3/TRBV12-4,TRBJ1-3,TRBD1,many,CASSLGTGLSGNTIYF,TGTGCCAGCAGTTTGGGGACAGGGCTTTCTGGAAACACCATATATTTT
TRBV5-1,TRBJ1-2,TRBD1,many,CASSQGADGYTF,TGCGCCAGCAGCCAGGGGGCAGATGGCTACACCTTC
TRBV7-7,TRBJ1-1,.,many,CASSLGEDTEAFF,TGTGCTAGCAGCTTAGGGGAGGACACTGAAGCTTTCTTT
TRBV28,TRBJ1-1,.,medium-sized,CASSSGNTEAFF,TGTGCCAGCAGTTCCGGTAACACTGAAGCTTTCTTT
TRBV27,TRBJ2-7,.,.,CASSPRATGRSSYEQYF,TGTGCCAGCAGTCCGAGAGCGACAGGTCGAAGCTCCTACGAGCAGTACTTC
TRBV25-1,TRBJ1-2,.,medium-sized,CASSVGSRGYTF,TGTGCCAGCAGTGTGGGGAGTAGAGGCTACACCTTC
TRBV7-6,TRBJ2-7,TRBD2,.,CASSLVAGGGYEQYF,TGTGCCAGCAGCTTAGTAGCGGGGGGAGGCTACGAGCAGTACTTC